A single sample gave rise to the 24 T cell receptor beta chains below, sequenced in a study of identifying expanded T cells in peripheral blood. Assay: immunoSEQ multiplex PCR; the TCRdb copy retains only in-frame clones and omits some. The sample has more than 75,000 clones, about nine tenths seen once. Sequencing was carried out using blood. Receptors were obtained from a person between 18 and 75 years old in good health.

V gene TRBV28 combines with J gene TRBJ2-4; D is perhaps TRBD2 (6 bases). Germline lookup yields CDR1 MDHEN and CDR2 SYDVKM. V was cut by 7 bases and J by 2 bases, with 12 bases left in between. This CDR3 is built from 14 residues. CDR3 DNA sequence: TGTGCCAGCACCATTAGCGGAACCAAAAACATTCAGTACTTC. Amino acids: CASTISGTKNIQYF.

The rearrangement links TRBV2 to TRBJ2-5; D remains unclear. The CDR3 totals 12 residues. CDR1 is SNHLY and CDR2 is FYNNEI in the germline V gene. Trimming shortened V by 4 bases and J by 3 bases, and 6 bases separated the two germline ends. This chain's CDR3 is CASSGLEETQYF. For the CDR3, the DNA is TGTGCCAGCAGTGGGCTCGAAGAGACCCAGTACTTC. The full variable domain, its missing parts supplied by reference TRBV2 and TRBJ2-5, is EPEVTQTPSHQVTQMGQEVILRCVPISNHLYFYWYRQILGQKVEFLVSFYNNEISEKSEIFDDQFSVERPDGSNFTLKIRSTKLEDSAMYFCASSGLEETQYFGPGTRLLVL.

This chain links TRBV7-6 with TRBJ1-1; 12 nucleotides match TRBD1. The germline gives CDR1 SGHVS, CDR2 FNYEAQ. This CDR3 spans 17 amino acids. V gave up 1 base and J gave up 2 bases; unmatched junction bases: 5. This CDR3 reads CASSLEAGTGGNTEAFF. The CDR3 nucleotides are TGTGCCAGCAGCTTAGAGGCAGGGACAGGGGGCAACACTGAAGCTTTCTTT.

A few counts support this clone. The gene calls are TRBV4-1 and TRBJ2-7; D assignment may be TRBD1 or TRBD2 (5 bases each). The length of the CDR3 is 12 residues. From germline, CDR1 is MGHRA and CDR2 YSYEKL. V was shortened by 1 base and J by 5 bases, with 6 bases between the two germline ends. CDR3 nucleotide sequence: TGCGCCAGCAGCCAAGGGGACGACGAGCAGTACTTC. Residues: CASSQGDDEQYF.

The chain recombines TRBV11-3 with TRBJ2-1, with D possibly TRBD2 on 5 matching bases. Germline lookup yields CDR1 SGHNT and CDR2 YENEEA. V was cut by 1 base and J by 4 bases, with 11 bases left in between. There are 15 residues in the CDR3. This CDR3 is CASSLGEHTYNEQFF. Written as DNA, the CDR3 is TGTGCCAGCAGCTTAGGGGAGCATACTTACAATGAGCAGTTCTTC. The full variable domain, its missing parts supplied by reference TRBV11-3 and TRBJ2-1, is EAGVVQSPRYKIIEKKQPVAFWCNPISGHNTLYWYLQNLGQGPELLIRYENEEAVDDSQLPKDRFSAERLKGVDSTLKIQPAELGDSAVYLCASSLGEHTYNEQFFGPGTRLTVL.

The gene calls are TRBV29-1 and TRBJ2-3, with D hard to call. Germline values: CDR1 SQVTM, CDR2 ANQGSEA. Trimming took 4 bases from V and 0 from J, leaving 14 bases between them. The CDR3 has 15 residues. CDR3 sequence (DNA): TGCAGCGTTGTCCAGACGGGCCCTAGCACAGATACGCAGTATTTT. Amino acid sequence: CSVVQTGPSTDTQYF.

The V and J genes are TRBV10-2 and TRBJ2-5, with TRBD1 as a possible D gene (5 bases). CDR3 length: 15 amino acids. Germline V gives CDR1 WSHSY, CDR2 SAAADI. V was pared by 0 bases and J by 4 bases, with 12 bases between. In DNA, the CDR3 is TGCGCCAGCAGTGAGTCGGGCAGGGTCGTAGAGACCCAGTACTTC. Protein: CASSESGRVVETQYF.

A few counts support this clone. The chain has TRBV7-9 and TRBJ2-7, with 7 positions matching TRBD2. The CDR3 has 13 amino acids. V trimming: 5 bases; J trimming: 4 bases; junction bases outside the gene matches: 5. Germline V gene data show CDR1 as SEHNR and CDR2 as FQNEAQ (reference sequence). CDR3 DNA: TGTGCCAGCAGCCCCGGGAGGAGGTACGAGCAGTACTTC. Protein: CASSPGRRYEQYF. Based on the CDR3 plus reference TRBV7-9 and TRBJ2-7, the full variable domain is DTGVSQNPRHKITKRGQNVTFRCDPISEHNRLYWYRQTLGQGPEFLTYFQNEAQLEKSRLLSDRFSAERPKGSFSTLEIQRTEQGDSAMYLCASSPGRRYEQYFGPGTRLTVT.

V is TRBV6-5 and J is TRBJ2-7, with 7 bases aligning to TRBD1. This CDR3 spans 15 amino acids. V trimming: 8 bases; J trimming: 4 bases; junction bases outside the gene matches: 14. Per the germline V gene, CDR1 is MNHEY and CDR2 is SVGAGI. The CDR3 region has the DNA TGTGCCAGCCGAACCGGACAGGCAATGCTTTACGAGCAGTACTTC. It translates to CASRTGQAMLYEQYF.

The V call is TRBV6-5, the J call TRBJ2-7; possible D gene TRBD2, 6 bases. V was clipped by 2 bases and J by 0 bases, with 11 bases between them. Germline V gene data show CDR1 as MNHEY and CDR2 as SVGAGI. The CDR3 is made up of 15 amino acids. CDR3 coding DNA: TGTGCCAGCAGTTACGCGGCGGGGAGCTCCTACGAGCAGTACTTC. Translated: CASSYAAGSSYEQYF.

This clone has a handful of counts. The chain joins TRBV7-9 to TRBJ1-2, with 7 bases fitting TRBD1. V lost 0 bases and J lost 0; bases outside the gene matches: 1. Germline V CDR1 and CDR2: SEHNR, FQNEAQ (reference sequence). The CDR3 is 15 residues long. The DNA for the CDR3 is TGTGCCAGCAGCTTAGCGGGGACAGCTAACTATGGCTACACCTTC. Protein sequence: CASSLAGTANYGYTF.

This chain links TRBV7-9 with TRBJ2-3, with D tentatively TRBD2 (6 bases). This CDR3 contains 14 residues. The germline V and J ends were trimmed by 3 bases and 0 bases, with 7 bases remaining between them. Germline assignment: CDR1 SEHNR and CDR2 FQNEAQ (reference sequence). The DNA for the CDR3 is TGTGCCAGCAGCTTCGGAGGGAGCACAGATACGCAGTATTTT. This encodes CASSFGGSTDTQYF.

This clone appeared a few times. This chain links TRBV5-1 with TRBJ1-2; tentatively, D is TRBD1 (5 bases). Trimming took 0 bases from V and 6 from J, leaving 9 bases between them. Germline CDR1 is SGHRS and CDR2 is YFSETQ. This CDR3 is 13 amino acids long. CDR3 nucleotides: TGCGCCAGCAGCTTGGGGGGACCTAATGGCTACACCTTC. Its translation is CASSLGGPNGYTF.

The J gene is TRBJ1-5, the V gene TRBV11-2; tentative D call: TRBD1 (5 bases). In germline, CDR1 is SGHAT, CDR2 FQNNGV. This CDR3 is 12 amino acids long. The V end was cut by 3 bases, the J end by 9 bases, with 9 bases between. The CDR3 is CASSFYQGPQHF. CDR3 DNA sequence: TGTGCCAGCAGCTTCTATCAGGGGCCCCAGCATTTT.

This chain's CDR3 is CASSDSTGGGGTQYF. CDR3 in DNA: TGTGCCAGCAGTGACTCGACCGGAGGTGGGGGTACGCAGTATTTT. The V gene is TRBV6-4, the J gene TRBJ2-3; D tentatively fits TRBD1 or TRBD2 (5 bases each). Looked up from germline, CDR1 is MRHNA and CDR2 is SNTAGT. V dropped 0 bases and J dropped 8 bases, with 15 bases sitting between them. CDR3 length: 15 residues.

This sequence joins TRBV10-1 and TRBJ2-1, with 8 bases lining up with TRBD1. CDR1 and CDR2 (germline): WNHNN, SYGVQD (reference sequence). The CDR3 sequence is 17 residues long. With V trimmed by 6 bases and J by 2 bases, 12 bases remained unmatched. The chain's CDR3 is CASSKDRVKSPYNEQFF. CDR3 DNA: TGCGCCAGCAGCAAGGACAGGGTGAAGAGTCCCTACAATGAGCAGTTCTTC.

The chain links TRBV7-3 to TRBJ2-2; D is ambiguous. From germline, CDR1 is SGHTA and CDR2 FQGTGA. The CDR3 consists of 13 residues. V was clipped by 5 bases and J by 3 bases, with 7 bases between them. Here the CDR3 DNA reads TGTGCCAGCAGCCCCTGGGACACCGGGGAGCTGTTTTTT. Translated, it gives CASSPWDTGELFF.

This rearrangement joins TRBV4-3 to TRBJ1-1, with unresolved D. Trimming stripped 2 bases from V and 1 base from J, with 8 bases between. CDR1 and CDR2 from the germline V gene are LGHNA and YSLEER. This CDR3 has 14 residues. CDR3 nucleotides: TGCGCCAGCAGCCAAATGGCGGGGAACACTGAAGCTTTCTTT. Its protein product is CASSQMAGNTEAFF.

This chain joins TRBV6-5 and TRBJ2-3; 7 positions agree with TRBD1. Trimming removed 3 bases from V and 4 bases from J; junction bases left unmatched: 1. The CDR3 contains 13 residues. Germline V gives CDR1 MNHEY, CDR2 SVGAGI. The CDR3 DNA reads TGTGCCAGCAGTTATGACAGGGCAGATACGCAGTATTTT. It encodes CASSYDRADTQYF.

This chain joins TRBV7-2 and TRBJ1-2; 7 bases fit TRBD1. Germline V lookup: CDR1 SGHTA, CDR2 FQGNSA. This CDR3 is 17 amino acids long. V lost 5 bases, J lost 2 bases, and 14 bases stayed unmatched. The CDR3 DNA sequence: TGTGCCAGCAGCCCAGACAGGGTTTTAACGAAGAACTATGGCTACACCTTC. Its translation: CASSPDRVLTKNYGYTF.

The J gene is TRBJ2-7, the V gene TRBV7-2, with a possible D match to TRBD1 (6 bases). The V gene's germline CDR1 is SGHTA and CDR2 FQGNSA. The CDR3 has 14 residues. Trimming removed 1 base from V and 5 bases from J, with 12 bases in between. CDR3 sequence: CASSLETGWNEQYF. CDR3 sequence (DNA): TGTGCCAGCAGCTTAGAGACAGGTTGGAACGAGCAGTACTTC.

V is TRBV9 and J is TRBJ1-4; TRBD1 matches at 7 bases. The CDR3 extends over 14 amino acids. Germline CDR1 is SGDLS and CDR2 is YYNGEE. V was pared by 3 bases and J by 4 bases, with 3 bases of the junction left unmatched. In nucleotides, the CDR3 is TGTGCCAGCAGCGAGACAGGGATTAATGAAAAACTGTTTTTT. This sequence encodes CASSETGINEKLFF.

This sequence joins TRBV7-9 and TRBJ2-7, with D perhaps TRBD2 (5 bases). Germline lookup yields CDR1 SEHNR and CDR2 FQNEAQ (reference sequence). The CDR3 runs to 16 residues. Trimming took 1 base from V and 0 from J, leaving 13 bases between them. The CDR3 sequence is CASSLGPDWVSYEQYF. As DNA, the CDR3 is TGTGCCAGCAGCTTAGGCCCGGACTGGGTCTCCTACGAGCAGTACTTC.

This chain links TRBV2 with TRBJ1-6; D might be TRBD1 (5 bases). V lost 10 bases, J lost 7 bases, and 20 bases lay in between. This CDR3 is 15 amino acids long. The germline CDR1 and CDR2 sequences are SNHLY and FYNNEI. The CDR3 nucleotides read TGTGCCACCACGGCCGGGGCCAACCCGAATTCACCCCTCCACTTT. Translation gives CATTAGANPNSPLHF.